This T cell receptor beta chain comes out of a study of blood T cell repertoires in COVID-19. Study overall: Whether acute or convalescent, the COVID-19 samples came from the United States, Italy and Spain.

The CDR3 has 15 residues. V shed 2 bases and J 3 bases; nucleotides not matched to a gene: 7. Germline V lookup: CDR1 SGHRS, CDR2 YFSETQ. This clone was counted a few times. In the source study's methods: Counts of nucleated cells, estimated from reference gene primer amplification, were obtained. Repertoires were generated with immunoSEQ multiplex PCR, while TCRdb's copy carries only in-frame clones and drops some. That table furnishes V, J and clone size, whereas the DNA furnished D and trimming. Among hundreds of thousands of clones listed, about 90% were seen once. The rearrangement links TRBV5-1 to TRBJ2-5; TRBD2 aligns across 7 bases. The sample comprised peripheral blood. This clonotype was obtained from a woman under 30 who had recovered from COVID-19. The CDR3 DNA follows: TGCGCCAGCAGCTTAGCGGGATCGTCGGAAGAGACCCAGTACTTC. It is translated as CASSLAGSSEETQYF. Complete variable domain (other parts from reference TRBV5-1 and TRBJ2-5): KAGVTQTPRYLIKTRGQQVTLSCSPISGHRSVSWYQQTPGQGLQFLFEYFSETQRNKGNFPGRFSGRQFSNSRSEMNVSTLELGDSALYLCASSLAGSSEETQYFGPGTRLLVL.